A single sample is the source of the 31 T cell receptor beta chains below, sequenced in a study of blood T cell repertoires in COVID-19. TCRdb's copy holds only in-frame clones and misses some; the assay was immunoSEQ multiplex PCR. The sample has about 270,000 clones, about four fifths seen once. Sequencing was performed on peripheral blood. The receptors here all came from a human donor with COVID-19, enrolled during active disease. The donor label of this sample is uncertain.

The genes are TRBV3-1 (or the pseudogene TRBV3-2) and TRBJ1-1; no firm D call. The CDR3 loop spans 16 amino acids. The ends were cut back, 0 bases at V and 0 bases at J, with 11 bases in the middle. Germline V gives CDR1 LGHDT, CDR2 YNNKEL (reference sequence). CDR3 residues: CASSQDYAAVNTEAFF. As DNA, the CDR3 is TGTGCCAGCAGCCAAGATTACGCGGCGGTGAACACTGAAGCTTTCTTT.

The chain combines TRBV7-9 with TRBJ1-1; 7 bases align to TRBD1. The CDR3 length is 13 residues. J lost 1 base, V lost 6 bases, and 2 bases had no gene match. In germline, CDR1 is SEHNR, CDR2 FQNEAQ (reference sequence). The CDR3 nucleotides read TGTGCCAGCAGTAGACAGGGGAACACTGAAGCTTTCTTT. Translation gives CASSRQGNTEAFF.

The chain recombines TRBV3-1 (or the pseudogene TRBV3-2) with TRBJ2-2; 7 bases agree with TRBD2. The germline gives CDR1 LGHDT, CDR2 YNNKEL (reference sequence). Trimming at V came to 0 bases and at J to 5 bases, leaving 9 bases not matched to a gene. The CDR3 consists of 17 residues. The CDR3 DNA reads as TGTGCCAGCAGCCAAGATCTGTCTTGGCGGGGGACCGGGGAGCTGTTTTTT. This encodes CASSQDLSWRGTGELFF.

In regard to this clone: Other DNA sequences from this sample encode an identical CDR3 as well. V gene TRBV30 combines with J gene TRBJ2-7; the D gene is possibly TRBD2 (6 bases). Germline assignment: CDR1 GTSNPN and CDR2 SVGIG (reference sequence). The V gene lost 2 bases and the J gene lost 0 bases, with 11 bases spanning the gap. This CDR3 region has 14 residues. Here the CDR3 reads CAWSPGTVSYEQYF. CDR3 nucleotides: TGTGCCTGGAGTCCCGGGACTGTCTCCTACGAGCAGTACTTC.

The V gene is TRBV27, the J gene TRBJ1-1; 8 nucleotides align to TRBD1. CDR3 length: 17 amino acids. CDR1 and CDR2 from the germline V gene are MNHEY and SMNVEV (reference sequence). Trimming cost V 2 bases and J 0 bases; bases outside gene matches: 8. The CDR3 here is CASSLGPGQGMNTEAFF. CDR3 bases: TGTGCCAGCAGTTTAGGACCCGGACAGGGAATGAACACTGAAGCTTTCTTT.

The V gene is TRBV3-1 (or the pseudogene TRBV3-2), the J gene TRBJ1-1, with 12 positions matching TRBD1. This CDR3 is built from 17 residues. Trimming at V came to 9 bases and at J to 1 base, leaving 12 bases not matched to a gene. Germline V gives CDR1 LGHDT, CDR2 YNNKEL (reference sequence). CDR3 in DNA: TGTGCCAGTGTTGGGGGGACAGGGGGCCGAAAGAACACTGAAGCTTTCTTT. Translated, it gives CASVGGTGGRKNTEAFF.

This clone was found once. The same CDR3 can be traced to other DNA sequences in this sample. The chain links TRBV7-2 to TRBJ1-2; D is unresolved. Germline loops: CDR1 SGHTA, CDR2 FQGNSA. The ends were cut back, 1 base at V and 6 bases at J, with 9 bases in the middle. The CDR3 runs to 13 residues. The DNA of the CDR3 is TGTGCCAGCAGCTTAGGAGGCTCCGATGGCTACACCTTC. It is translated as CASSLGGSDGYTF. The whole variable domain, filled in from reference TRBV7-2 and TRBJ1-2, reads GAGVSQSPSNKVTEKGKDVELRCDPISGHTALYWYRQSLGQGLEFLIYFQGNSAPDKSGLPSDRFSAERTGGSVSTLTIQRTQQEDSAVYLCASSLGGSDGYTFGSGTRLTVV.

The CDR3 nucleotides read TGCGCCAGCGGGGACAGCTCTGGAAACACCATATATTTT. It specifies CASGDSSGNTIYF. The J gene is TRBJ1-3, the V gene TRBV10-2, with 7 bases that match TRBD1. CDR3 length: 13 amino acids. V lost 8 bases, J lost 0 bases, and 1 base stayed unmatched. Germline V lookup: CDR1 WSHSY, CDR2 SAAADI.

In DNA form, the CDR3 reads TGTGCCAGCAGCTTACTGACAGTCTATGGCTACACCTTC. Protein sequence: CASSLLTVYGYTF. J is TRBJ1-2 and V is TRBV7-8; weak D call: TRBD1 (5 bases). CDR1 is SGHVS and CDR2 is FQNEAQ in the germline V gene. The CDR3 length is 13 residues. The ends were cut back, 2 bases at V and 4 bases at J, with 8 bases in the middle.

The genes are TRBV7-9 and TRBJ2-1, with TRBD2 matching over 9 bases. V shed 4 bases and J 4 bases; nucleotides not matched to a gene: 11. This CDR3 contains 17 residues. The germline V gene has CDR1 SEHNR and CDR2 FQNEAQ (reference sequence). CDR3 in DNA: TGTGCCAGCAGCTCGAGCGGGAGGACGGAAAAATACAATGAGCAGTTCTTC. Its translation: CASSSSGRTEKYNEQFF.

This clone was found once. The chain recombines TRBV4-3 with TRBJ2-7; a possible D gene is TRBD2 (6 bases). Germline V gene sequence: CDR1 LGHNA, CDR2 YSLEER. Trimming stripped 0 bases from V and 3 bases from J, with 12 bases between. CDR3 length equals 15 residues. The CDR3 reads CASSQDGIGGYEQYF. CDR3 DNA sequence: TGCGCCAGCAGCCAAGACGGCATCGGGGGCTACGAGCAGTACTTC.

V usage is TRBV15 and J usage is TRBJ1-5; 9 nucleotides match TRBD1. This CDR3 contains 16 residues. In germline, CDR1 is LNHNV, CDR2 YYDKDF (reference sequence). With 5 bases clipped from V and 6 bases from J, the junction kept 11 bases outside the gene matches. CDR3 sequence: CATSWGQGGAAQPQHF. CDR3 sequence (DNA): TGTGCCACCAGCTGGGGACAGGGAGGCGCGGCTCAGCCCCAGCATTTT.

The rearrangement links TRBV7-2 to TRBJ2-7, with 7 bases lining up with TRBD2. CDR3 length: 15 residues. V trimming: 7 bases; J trimming: 2 bases; junction bases outside the gene matches: 11. The germline V gene encodes CDR1 SGHTA and CDR2 FQGNSA. In DNA, the CDR3 is TGTGCCAGCACCCCCGGGGGAGGGCGACCCTACGAGCAGTACTTC. Protein product: CASTPGGGRPYEQYF.

The rearrangement uses TRBV10-3 and TRBJ1-1; no firm D call. This CDR3 has 13 amino acids. V lost 3 bases, J lost 3 bases, and 8 bases lay in between. CDR1 and CDR2 from the germline V gene are ENHRY and SYGVKD. The CDR3 here is CAISDSRDTEAFF. In DNA form, the CDR3 reads TGTGCCATCAGTGACTCCCGGGACACTGAAGCTTTCTTT.

This clone occurred a few times. The chain employs TRBV28 and TRBJ1-1; unclear D gene. Germline V gene lookup returns CDR1 MDHEN and CDR2 SYDVKM. The CDR3 has 11 residues. Between the trimmed V and J ends, which lost 8 bases and 2 bases, there was a span of 6 bases. CDR3 in DNA: TGTGCCAGCCAGGTTAACACTGAAGCTTTCTTT. Protein product: CASQVNTEAFF.

CDR3 bases: TGCGCCAGCAACCGGGGGGGACTAGCGGGAGTGCGGGAGCAGTTCTTC. This sequence encodes CASNRGGLAGVREQFF. This sequence joins TRBV5-1 and TRBJ2-1; TRBD2 matches at 14 bases. The CDR3 loop spans 16 amino acids. Per the germline V gene, CDR1 is SGHRS and CDR2 is YFSETQ. The V segment lost 6 bases and the J segment 10 bases; nucleotides outside the gene matches: 12.

V and J are TRBV7-6 and TRBJ2-7; D unresolved. Germline CDR1 SGHVS, CDR2 FNYEAQ. This CDR3 is 15 amino acids long. V was trimmed by 1 base and J by 0 bases, leaving 10 bases between them. The CDR3 region has the DNA TGTGCCAGCAGCTTAGATGCGGTCAGCTCCTACGAGCAGTACTTC. This translates into CASSLDAVSSYEQYF.

The gene calls are TRBV3-1 (or the pseudogene TRBV3-2) and TRBJ2-7, with TRBD1 matching over 10 bases. V lost 3 bases, J lost 6 bases, and 5 bases stayed unmatched. The germline V gene has CDR1 LGHDT and CDR2 YNNKEL (reference sequence). CDR3 length equals 14 residues. DNA of the CDR3: TGTGCCAGCAGCCAGAGGGACAGGGGAGGCGAGCAGTACTTC. Translated: CASSQRDRGGEQYF.

The CDR3 bases are TGTGCCAGCAGCTCTGGGACTAGCGGGAGGTCGGAGACCCAGTACTTC. This codes for CASSSGTSGRSETQYF. This chain connects TRBV13 to TRBJ2-5; 15 nucleotides agree with TRBD2. This CDR3 spans 16 amino acids. The junction had 5 bases not matched to a gene; V was cut back by 4 bases and J by 5 bases. Germline-derived CDR1 and CDR2 are PRHDT and FYEKMQ (reference sequence).

This clone was seen once. The rearrangement joins TRBV7-8 to TRBJ2-2, with 8 bases fitting TRBD2. This CDR3 comprises 15 residues. V was pared by 5 bases and J by 7 bases, with 9 bases of the junction left unmatched. The V gene's germline CDR1 is SGHVS and CDR2 FQNEAQ. Written as DNA, the CDR3 is TGTGCCAGCAGCCGAGCGGGAGTACGAGGCGGGGAGCTGTTTTTT. It encodes CASSRAGVRGGELFF.

Here the CDR3 reads CALSGARGTEAFF. Here the CDR3 DNA reads TGTGCCCTGAGTGGAGCACGGGGCACTGAAGCTTTCTTT. This chain links TRBV10-3 with TRBJ1-1; D not certain. The CDR3 extends over 13 amino acids. V gave up 11 bases and J gave up 4 bases, with 17 bases separating them. The germline CDR1 and CDR2 sequences are ENHRY and SYGVKD.

The J gene is TRBJ1-3, the V gene TRBV29-1, with TRBD1 as a possible D gene (5 bases). CDR1 SQVTM and CDR2 ANQGSEA come from the germline V gene. The CDR3 is 13 residues long. The V end lost 5 bases, the J end lost 0 bases, and 8 bases lay between the germline ends. As DNA, the CDR3 is TGCAGCGTTCAGGGATTCTCTGGAAACACCATATATTTT. It is translated as CSVQGFSGNTIYF.

The rearrangement links TRBV23-1 to TRBJ2-3, with 9 nucleotides matching TRBD1. TRBV23-1 is an ORF, with its function uncertain. V trimming: 2 bases; J trimming: 6 bases; junction bases outside the gene matches: 9. This CDR3 is 16 amino acids long. CDR3 coding DNA: TGCGCCAGCAGTCAAGGGACAGGGATAAGGTTGGATACGCAGTATTTT. As protein: CASSQGTGIRLDTQYF.

The chain carries TRBV12-3 or TRBV12-4 and TRBJ1-5; D uncertain. The CDR3 length is 12 residues. Trimming pared 3 bases from V and 8 bases from J, leaving 8 bases between. DNA of the CDR3: TGTGCCAGCAGTTTTTCTAGAAAGCCCCAGCATTTT. Translated: CASSFSRKPQHF.

The genes are TRBV19 and TRBJ2-2; the D is unclear. Germline lookup yields CDR1 LNHDA and CDR2 SQIVND (reference sequence). The CDR3 spans 16 residues. Trimming cost V 1 base and J 0 bases, with 9 bases left between them. CDR3 in amino acids: CASSIGRDSNTGELFF. Here the CDR3 DNA reads TGTGCCAGTAGTATAGGTAGAGATTCGAACACCGGGGAGCTGTTTTTT.

This chain links TRBV6-2 or TRBV6-3 with TRBJ2-7; TRBD2 aligns across 11 bases. The CDR3 has 17 amino acids. In germline, CDR1 is MNHEY, CDR2 SVGEGT. Trimming at V came to 6 bases and at J to 4 bases, leaving 14 bases not matched to a gene. This chain's CDR3 is CASSPGTSGNPMYEQYF. The CDR3 DNA reads as TGTGCCAGCAGCCCCGGGACTAGCGGCAACCCCATGTACGAGCAGTACTTC.

V usage is TRBV4-3 and J usage is TRBJ2-3; D ambiguous. Looked up from germline, CDR1 is LGHNA and CDR2 is YSLEER. This CDR3 has 13 residues. V gave up 3 bases and J gave up 5 bases, with 9 bases separating them. The CDR3 bases are TGCGCCAGCAGCCACAGCTCGGGAGATACGCAGTATTTT. The encoded protein is CASSHSSGDTQYF.

The chain recombines TRBV19 with TRBJ1-2; 8 bases align to TRBD1. This CDR3 is built from 15 residues. The ends lost 4 bases at V and 2 bases at J; junction bases unmatched: 6. Germline V gene lookup returns CDR1 LNHDA and CDR2 SQIVND (reference sequence). CDR3 coding DNA: TGTGCCAGTAGTAGAGGACAGGGAGTAAACTATGGCTACACCTTC. Its protein product is CASSRGQGVNYGYTF. The full variable domain, completed using reference TRBV19 and TRBJ1-2, is DGGITQSPKYLFRKEGQNVTLSCEQNLNHDAMYWYRQDPGQGLRLIYYSQIVNDFQKGDIAEGYSVSREKKESFPLTVTSAQKNPTAFYLCASSRGQGVNYGYTFGSGTRLTVV.

This sequence joins TRBV28 and TRBJ2-7, with D tentatively TRBD2 (5 bases). V lost 4 bases to trimming and J lost 4 bases, with 17 bases between them. This CDR3 comprises 15 residues. The V gene's germline CDR1 is MDHEN and CDR2 SYDVKM. The CDR3 region has the DNA TGTGCCAGCAGTTCTCATGGACTTCTCCCTTACGAGCAGTACTTC. Translating it yields CASSSHGLLPYEQYF.

The genes are TRBV18 and TRBJ2-3; 8 bases match TRBD1. Per germline, CDR1 KGHSH and CDR2 LQKENI. There are 16 residues in the CDR3. The ends lost 0 bases at V and 4 bases at J; junction bases unmatched: 6. In DNA form, the CDR3 reads TGTGCCAGCTCACCACCGAGGACAGGGTTCGCAGATACGCAGTATTTT. This encodes CASSPPRTGFADTQYF.

The chain combines TRBV11-2 with TRBJ2-7, with D hard to call. The CDR3 extends over 14 amino acids. V lost 1 base and J lost 0, with 7 bases in between. Per the germline V gene, CDR1 is SGHAT and CDR2 is FQNNGV. This CDR3 is CASSLGVSSYEQYF. For the CDR3, the DNA is TGTGCCAGCAGCTTAGGAGTTAGCTCCTACGAGCAGTACTTC.